The 4 T cell receptor beta chains in this list originate from one sample, sequenced in a study of radiotherapy plus CTLA-4 blockade in lung cancer. Generated by immunoSEQ multiplex PCR, the TCRdb table keeps only in-frame clones and is missing some. In the table there are about 32,000 clones, 70% to 75% of which are singletons. This specimen consisted of peripheral blood, obtained from a patient treated with radiotherapy plus ipilimumab. These receptor sequences come from a human donor with non-small cell lung cancer that progressed on radiotherapy plus ipilimumab.

The V call is TRBV7-2, the J call TRBJ1-2, with a tentative D call TRBD1 (5 bases). Per germline, CDR1 SGHTA and CDR2 FQGNSA. The CDR3 length is 12 residues. V lost 5 bases and J lost 8, with 12 bases in between. CDR3 bases: TGTGCCAGCAGCCCCGGGGGGAACGGCTACACCTTC. Amino acid sequence: CASSPGGNGYTF.

The chain is built from TRBV9 and TRBJ1-2; possible D gene TRBD1, 5 bases. V shed 0 bases and J shed 3 bases, with 12 bases lying between them. This CDR3 spans 15 amino acids. CDR1 is SGDLS, CDR2 YYNGEE, per germline. The CDR3 region is CASSVGVDRDYGYTF. CDR3 nucleotides: TGTGCCAGCAGCGTAGGGGTCGACAGAGACTATGGCTACACCTTC.

This clone was seen more than once but under ten times. The J gene is TRBJ1-1, the V gene TRBV4-2, with D uncertain. The CDR3 is 17 amino acids. The ends were cut back, 7 bases at V and 5 bases at J, with 26 bases in the middle. Germline CDR1 reads LGHNA; CDR2 reads YNFKEQ. The CDR3: CASTQFEGPRDGTEAFF. The CDR3 bases are TGTGCCAGCACCCAGTTTGAGGGTCCCCGAGACGGGACTGAAGCTTTCTTT.

Only a few counts were recorded for this clone. V and J are TRBV28 and TRBJ2-7, with 14 bases aligning to TRBD2. V lost 6 bases and J lost 6; bases outside the gene matches: 10. The germline CDR1 and CDR2 sequences are MDHEN and SYDVKM. The CDR3 sequence is 16 residues long. For the CDR3, the DNA is TGTGCCAGCAGCCTAGCTACGGGACTAGCGGGAGCCGAGCAGTACTTC. This gives the protein CASSLATGLAGAEQYF.